What follows is one T cell receptor beta chain and its context. Its specificity is unknown. The PCR was carried out with 60 Vbeta primers and 13 Jbeta primers. Sequenced by immunoSEQ multiplex PCR; TCRdb stores in-frame clones only, minus some. The profile shows roughly 200,000 clones, more than 60% of them singletons. The entry originates in a study of cytomegalovirus exposure and HLA in healthy donors. Findings of the study overall: A few V segments could not be told apart, such as TRBV6-2 and TRBV6-3, and were left out. The classifier, whose performance was assessed in both the original and validation cohorts, reportedly diagnosed cytomegalovirus status with high specificity and sensitivity.

Germline V CDR1 and CDR2: SGHDN, FVKESK. Trimming took 9 bases from V and 4 from J, leaving 22 bases between them. This CDR3 spans 17 amino acids. This clonotype was obtained from a woman aged 60-70 years in good health and CMV-seropositive. Sequenced sample: PBMCs. The rearrangement joins TRBV14 to TRBJ2-6, with a possible D match to TRBD1 (6 bases). CDR3 nucleotides: TGTGCCAGTCGTGGCCGGACAGCTCAATTGGGGGCCAACGTCCTGACTTTC. Translating it yields CASRGRTAQLGANVLTF.